This TCR beta chain was recorded in a study of CD8+ T cells in alopecia areata (dated by TCRdb to 2017 to 2018). About the study as a whole: High-throughput TCRbeta sequencing was used to examine T cell clonal expansion in alopecia areata in both the C3H/HeJ mouse model and human patients. Human TCRbeta sequencing covered scalp tissue and sorted CD4+ and CD8+ peripheral blood T cells from patchy and totalis/universalis alopecia areata patients and healthy controls. Scalp clonality was compared across normal scalp (n=4), patchy alopecia areata scalp (n=8), and alopecia totalis/universalis scalp (n=8). The RNA source kit depended on sample type: the PAXgene miRNA kit for fixed scalp, the miRNeasy kit for PBMCs, and the RNeasy kit for mouse skin. TCRbeta CDR3 regions were amplified by immunoSEQ multiplex PCR using 35 Vbeta forward and 13 Jbeta reverse primers. Study-wide conclusions, independent of this receptor: Compared with normal scalp, lesional scalp had higher clonality and more expanded CD8+ clones, particularly in alopecia totalis/universalis, a pattern that suggests antigenic drive. Shared TCR sequences between patients were less evident than in mice, which may be partly attributable to HLA diversity in the patient population. Unlike mouse skin, which is dominated by gammadelta T cells, normal human skin has resident alphabeta T cells that are also sequenced, and this complicates analysis of the scalp TCR repertoire.

The receptor library was made with the immunoSEQ multiplex PCR assay. To provide template for TCR sequencing, every sample had RNA extracted and reverse transcribed into cDNA. SuperScript III was used to make first-strand cDNA, primed with a 2:1 mix of oligo-dT and random hexamers. A synthetic immune receptor repertoire was used to assess amplification bias, and residual bias was removed computationally. Turning to the authors' computational methods: Raw reads were preprocessed to remove errors, and CDR3 was defined by IMGT conventions from the conserved cysteine to phenylalanine. Clonality was calculated as 1 minus Shannon entropy normalized by log2 of the number of productive unique TCRs. Scalp TCRbeta sequences were cross-referenced with sorted blood CD4 and CD8 repertoires so that the CD4 or CD8 identity of scalp clones could be inferred. TCRdb retrieved this table from immuneACCESS and kept in-frame rearrangements only. Not all clones are present; in checked studies, unresolved V genes account for under half, and no reason is known for the remainder. From that table come the V and J calls and clone size; the DNA was used to work out D and trimming. This sample is represented by about 200,000 clones; approximately 60% of them were singletons. The ten top clones hold nearly 5% of the sample.

After PBMCs were isolated by density centrifugation and stained for CD3, CD4 and CD8, a FACSAria was used to sort CD4+ and CD8+ T cells. Unaffected controls provided scalp biopsies and blood samples. On this clone itself: It lacks a known antigen. Base qualities were left out, and no much larger clone turns up one base away.

The CDR3 runs 14 residues from the cysteine to the phenylalanine. Only the CDR3 DNA is retained, 42 bases long and in frame from the first base. V lost 6 bases and J lost 10 bases, and the count of bases not matched to a germline gene is 7. The germline V gene (reference sequence) provides CDR1 MNHNY and CDR2 SVGAGI. Here the chain combines TRBV6-6 and TRBJ1-6; 9 bases in between match TRBD1. The receptor was derived from a human donor in good health. Input material: CD8+ T cells sorted from blood. The bases are TGTGCCAGCAGGGCCGGGACAGGGAGCTCACCCCTCCACTTT. This sequence encodes CASRAGTGSSPLHF.